Reported below is one TCR beta chain. Its antigen is undetermined. The germline V gene encodes CDR1 SGHRS and CDR2 YFSETQ. The V gene end was trimmed by 0 bases and the J gene end by 5 bases; junction bases not matched to a gene: 7. The CDR3 runs 15 residues. The sample belongs to a study of CD4+ T cells in melanoma. Findings of the study overall: A reported correlation linked neoantigen-specific CD4+ T cells to CD8+, macrophage and B cell function. Diverse differentiation states were reported for melanoma neoantigen-specific CD4+ T cells.

Measured with immunoSEQ multiplex PCR; TCRdb has only the in-frame clones, and not every one. This table holds about 7,100 clones, 45% to 55% found once. The sample comprised cells from a culture (not recorded whether cultured in vitro). The V gene is TRBV5-1, the J gene TRBJ1-2; 7 nucleotides align to TRBD1. This clonotype was obtained from a human donor with melanoma. In DNA, the CDR3 is TGCGCCAGCAGCTTGGCCGACAGGGATTGGTATGGCTACACCTTC. Residues: CASSLADRDWYGYTF.